Below are 29 T cell receptor beta chains sequenced from a single sample in a study of shared clonotypes between healthy human individuals. Profiling relied on immunoSEQ multiplex PCR, and the TCRdb table lists in-frame clones only, not all of them. The sample has about 1 million clones, around 74% seen once; the top ten hold about 1.5%. Sequencing used memory CD4+ T cells sorted from blood. The subset here: CD45RA-negative fraction. All receptors come from a man between 18 and 29 years old in good health.

The table lists this clone with a few counts. The chain uses TRBV30 and TRBJ1-5, with 10 nucleotides matching TRBD1. V dropped 4 bases and J dropped 5; count of bases not matched to a gene: 5. Germline lookup yields CDR1 GTSNPN and CDR2 SVGIG (reference sequence). The CDR3 is 14 residues long. In DNA form, the CDR3 reads TGTGCCTGGACCGGGACAGGGGCTCATCAGCCCCAGCATTTT. This translates into CAWTGTGAHQPQHF.

The chain joins TRBV5-6 to TRBJ2-5; maybe TRBD2 (5 bases). Looked up from germline, CDR1 is SGHDT and CDR2 is YYEEEE. The CDR3 is 13 residues long. V was trimmed by 4 bases and J by 5 bases, leaving 12 bases between them. As DNA, the CDR3 is TGTGCCAGCAGCGCCTCCGGGGTTGAGACCCAGTACTTC. It translates to CASSASGVETQYF.

This chain connects TRBV5-1 to TRBJ2-3; 8 bases match TRBD1. The germline V gene encodes CDR1 SGHRS and CDR2 YFSETQ. Losses at the gene ends were 3 bases for V and 3 bases for J; bases not matched to a gene: 3. CDR3 length: 14 residues. CDR3 sequence: CASSWGQVTDTQYF. The CDR3 DNA sequence: TGCGCCAGCAGCTGGGGACAGGTGACAGATACGCAGTATTTT.

As concerns this clone: Since a much larger clone is just one base distant, this may be a read error. Other DNA sequences of this sample code for an identical CDR3. The chain joins TRBV27 to TRBJ2-3; TRBD2 agrees at 12 bases. Germline V gene data show CDR1 as MNHEY and CDR2 as SMNVEV (reference sequence). This CDR3 is built from 15 residues. The junction had 3 bases not matched to a gene; V was cut back by 4 bases and J by 4 bases. The CDR3 region is CASSSSGRAPDTQYF. The CDR3 nucleotides read TGTGCCAGCAGTTCTAGCGGGAGGGCCCCAGATACGCAGTATTTT.

The genes are TRBV10-3 and TRBJ2-3, with 9 nucleotides matching TRBD2. Germline-derived CDR1 and CDR2 are ENHRY and SYGVKD. This CDR3 contains 16 residues. Losses at the gene ends were 1 base for V and 1 base for J; bases not matched to a gene: 3. The DNA of the CDR3 is TGTGCCATCAGTGAGTTTGCGGGAGGGCGCACAGATACGCAGTATTTT. It specifies CAISEFAGGRTDTQYF.

In this sample, this clone turned up once. This chain joins TRBV4-3 and TRBJ1-1, with D perhaps matching TRBD1 (5 bases). The CDR3 contains 15 residues. Germline V CDR1 and CDR2: LGHNA, YSLEER. Trimming shortened V by 1 base and J by 6 bases, and 15 bases separated the two germline ends. CDR3 sequence reads: CASSQVIAGWAEAFF. CDR3 sequence (DNA): TGCGCCAGCAGCCAAGTCATAGCAGGGTGGGCTGAAGCTTTCTTT.

The chain carries TRBV28 and TRBJ1-2; possible D gene TRBD1, 5 bases. The CDR3 runs 16 residues. Germline loops: CDR1 MDHEN, CDR2 SYDVKM. Trimming stripped 5 bases from V and 7 bases from J, with 23 bases between. In DNA form, the CDR3 reads TGTGCCAGCAGTGGAAGTGAGGGGAGAGCTTTTAGTGGCTACACCTTC. It yields the protein CASSGSEGRAFSGYTF.

The chain links TRBV14 to TRBJ2-2; the D is unclear. The germline V and J ends were trimmed by 2 bases and 0 bases, with 7 bases remaining between them. The CDR3 is 15 residues long. CDR1 is SGHDN and CDR2 is FVKESK in the germline V gene. DNA of the CDR3: TGTGCCAGCAGCCAAAGGCAGACGAACACCGGGGAGCTGTTTTTT. It yields the protein CASSQRQTNTGELFF.

The chain uses TRBV2 and TRBJ2-5; possibly TRBD1 or TRBD2 for D (6 bases each). V lost 7 bases and J lost 1, with 19 bases in between. Germline V gene data show CDR1 as SNHLY and CDR2 as FYNNEI. The length of the CDR3 is 16 residues. The CDR3 loop reads CASTPIIGGTQETQYF. Here the CDR3 DNA reads TGTGCCAGCACCCCAATTATAGGGGGGACCCAAGAGACCCAGTACTTC.

The chain has TRBV4-3 and TRBJ1-2; tentatively, D is TRBD1 (5 bases). Germline-derived CDR1 and CDR2 are LGHNA and YSLEER. V dropped 1 base and J dropped 4 bases, with 16 bases sitting between them. The CDR3 loop spans 16 amino acids. The CDR3 loop reads CASSQGLRQGSYGYTF. The CDR3 DNA is TGCGCCAGCAGCCAAGGGTTGCGGCAGGGAAGCTATGGCTACACCTTC.

The CDR3 reads CASSLGPQGLQETQYF. CDR3 coding DNA: TGTGCCAGCAGCCTGGGCCCACAGGGGCTTCAAGAGACCCAGTACTTC. V is TRBV5-6 and J is TRBJ2-5, with TRBD1 matching 7 bases. The germline gives CDR1 SGHDT, CDR2 YYEEEE. The V segment lost 4 bases and the J segment 2 bases; nucleotides outside the gene matches: 11. CDR3 length: 16 amino acids.

The genes are TRBV2 and TRBJ1-2; possibly TRBD1 for D (5 bases). CDR1 and CDR2 (germline): SNHLY, FYNNEI. Trimming pared 3 bases from V and 13 bases from J, leaving 15 bases between. The CDR3 is 12 amino acids. This CDR3 is CASSDMSRRGTF. Here the CDR3 DNA reads TGTGCCAGCAGTGATATGTCCAGAAGGGGCACCTTC.

The rearrangement joins TRBV4-3 to TRBJ2-5; possibly TRBD2 for D (6 bases). This CDR3 region has 15 residues. V gave up 0 bases and J gave up 5 bases, with 13 bases separating them. The germline V gene encodes CDR1 LGHNA and CDR2 YSLEER. Here the CDR3 reads CASSQDPAGPETQYF. The CDR3 DNA reads TGCGCCAGCAGCCAAGATCCAGCGGGTCCTGAGACCCAGTACTTC.

This clone was seen more than once but under ten times. This chain uses TRBV14 with TRBJ1-4, with 8 bases that match TRBD1. V shed 1 base and J 8 bases; nucleotides not matched to a gene: 6. The CDR3 spans 15 residues. CDR1 is SGHDN, CDR2 FVKESK, per germline. Here the CDR3 reads CASSQVGAGGEKLFF. The DNA for the CDR3 is TGTGCCAGCAGCCAAGTCGGGGCAGGGGGCGAAAAACTGTTTTTT.

This clone came up a few times. The chain uses TRBV10-3 and TRBJ1-5, with a weak D call TRBD1 (5 bases). The germline V and J ends were trimmed by 10 bases and 4 bases, with 14 bases remaining between them. Germline V gene data show CDR1 as ENHRY and CDR2 as SYGVKD. This CDR3 is 13 amino acids long. For the CDR3, the DNA is TGTGCCAGCCGGGGGATCTTTAATCAGCCCCAGCATTTT. Residues: CASRGIFNQPQHF.

The chain uses TRBV30 and TRBJ1-6; D possibly corresponds to TRBD1 (5 bases). The CDR3 contains 15 residues. V lost 5 bases and J lost 5, with 16 bases in between. CDR1 GTSNPN and CDR2 SVGIG come from the germline V gene (reference sequence). CDR3 in DNA: TGTGCCTGGGGCGTGCGGGGCGGGAATAATTCACCCCTCCACTTT. It is translated as CAWGVRGGNNSPLHF.

The chain joins TRBV27 to TRBJ1-6, with D hard to call. The germline V and J ends were trimmed by 3 bases and 10 bases, with 7 bases remaining between them. The germline V gene has CDR1 MNHEY and CDR2 SMNVEV (reference sequence). The CDR3 runs 12 residues. This CDR3 reads CASSFGYSPLHF. CDR3 in DNA: TGTGCCAGCAGTTTTGGATACTCACCCCTCCACTTT.

This clone came up a few times. The chain joins TRBV5-1 to TRBJ2-5; D ambiguous. The CDR3 spans 15 residues. In germline, CDR1 is SGHRS, CDR2 YFSETQ. Trimming stripped 3 bases from V and 3 bases from J, with 15 bases between. CDR3 nucleotides: TGCGCCAGCAGCTCCCCATCCGGCCCGGAAGAGACCCAGTACTTC. Translating gives CASSSPSGPEETQYF.

This chain connects TRBV25-1 to TRBJ2-7, with 7 bases aligning to TRBD1. The J segment lost 3 bases and the V segment lost 8 bases, leaving 7 bases of the junction unmatched. CDR3 size: 13 residues. The germline V gene has CDR1 MGHDK and CDR2 SYGVNS. The CDR3 bases are TGTGCCAGCCAGGGGGAATTAATCTACGAGCAGTACTTC. Protein: CASQGELIYEQYF.

The V gene is TRBV2, the J gene TRBJ2-5; 8 nucleotides align to TRBD1. The length of the CDR3 is 14 residues. Germline V gene sequence: CDR1 SNHLY, CDR2 FYNNEI. The J segment lost 3 bases and the V segment lost 4 bases, leaving 4 bases of the junction unmatched. CDR3 coding DNA: TGTGCCAGCAGTGGATCGGACAGGGAAGAGACCCAGTACTTC. This translates into CASSGSDREETQYF.

This rearrangement joins TRBV6-1 to TRBJ2-7; TRBD2 is a possible D gene (6 bases). The CDR3 spans 15 residues. CDR1 MNHNS and CDR2 SASEGT come from the germline V gene. The V and J ends lost 6 bases and 6 bases respectively, with 21 bases between them. The CDR3 coding sequence is TGTGCCAGCAGGGCAATGACGGGGATGGGAGGCGAGCAGTACTTC. Amino acid sequence: CASRAMTGMGGEQYF.

The chain carries TRBV18 and TRBJ2-2; D is uncertain. The CDR3 spans 16 residues. CDR1 is KGHSH, CDR2 LQKENI, per germline. V lost 4 bases and J 6 bases, leaving 18 bases between the germline ends. CDR3 sequence: CASSRLPTEIAGELFF. In DNA, the CDR3 is TGTGCCAGCTCACGCCTACCAACAGAGATCGCCGGGGAGCTGTTTTTT.

The chain recombines TRBV27 with TRBJ1-6, with TRBD1 as a possible D gene (6 bases). V lost 11 bases and J 7 bases, leaving 15 bases between the germline ends. This CDR3 has 13 amino acids. In germline, CDR1 is MNHEY, CDR2 SMNVEV (reference sequence). CDR3 sequence reads: CAQQGKMNSPLHF. The CDR3 DNA is TGTGCCCAGCAGGGGAAGATGAATTCACCCCTCCACTTT.

The chain is built from TRBV5-1 and TRBJ2-1; D unresolved. This CDR3 comprises 11 residues. Trimming stripped 1 base from V and 10 bases from J, with 6 bases between. CDR1 SGHRS and CDR2 YFSETQ come from the germline V gene. The CDR3 sequence is CASSLSREQFF. The CDR3 DNA reads TGCGCCAGCAGCTTGTCCCGGGAGCAGTTCTTC.

This chain uses TRBV28 with TRBJ1-5; a possible D gene is TRBD1 (5 bases). From germline, CDR1 is MDHEN and CDR2 SYDVKM. The CDR3 has 15 residues. V lost 3 bases, J lost 3 bases, and 12 bases lay in between. The CDR3 region has the DNA TGTGCCAGCAGTTTCCCCGACAGCGACAATCAGCCCCAGCATTTT. Its translation: CASSFPDSDNQPQHF.

The chain carries TRBV11-2 and TRBJ2-5; 9 bases are shared with TRBD2. The CDR3 is made up of 14 amino acids. In germline, CDR1 is SGHAT, CDR2 FQNNGV. J gave up 4 bases and V 6 bases, and 6 bases lay outside the gene matches. The CDR3 here is CASSRKTSGETQYF. The CDR3 nucleotides read TGTGCCAGCAGTCGTAAGACTAGCGGAGAGACCCAGTACTTC. Based on the CDR3 plus reference TRBV11-2 and TRBJ2-5, the full variable domain is EAGVAQSPRYKIIEKRQSVAFWCNPISGHATLYWYQQILGQGPKLLIQFQNNGVVDDSQLPKDRFSAERLKGVDSTLKIQPAKLEDSAVYLCASSRKTSGETQYFGPGTRLLVL.

This clone was counted ten times or more. The chain is built from TRBV10-3 and TRBJ1-1; 7 nucleotides agree with TRBD1. In germline, CDR1 is ENHRY, CDR2 SYGVKD. The CDR3 is made up of 16 amino acids. Trimming at V came to 6 bases and at J to 3 bases, leaving 13 bases not matched to a gene. CDR3 nucleotides: TGTGCCATCAGCCTAGACAGGGTCGGTAGGGACACTGAAGCTTTCTTT. Its protein product is CAISLDRVGRDTEAFF.

The chain carries TRBV5-6 and TRBJ1-4; 7 nucleotides match TRBD1. The CDR3 spans 14 residues. The germline V gene encodes CDR1 SGHDT and CDR2 YYEEEE. Losses at the gene ends were 1 base for V and 6 bases for J; bases not matched to a gene: 3. In DNA form, the CDR3 reads TGTGCCAGCAGCTTGATGCAGGGGGATGAAAAACTGTTTTTT. Its translation is CASSLMQGDEKLFF.

The chain recombines TRBV5-4 with TRBJ1-4; tentative D call: TRBD1 (6 bases). Germline V CDR1 and CDR2: SGHNT, YYREEE (reference sequence). With 4 bases removed from V and 8 bases from J, the gap between germline ends came to 18 bases. The CDR3 has 15 residues. The CDR3 DNA is TGTGCCAGCAGCGTTGGGGGGGCGATGCGGGAAAAACTGTTTTTT. This encodes CASSVGGAMREKLFF.